This T cell receptor beta chain was recorded in a study of cytomegalovirus exposure and HLA in healthy donors. Across the whole study: Researchers previously reported finding fewer than 140 million unique TCR beta sequences from 170 million or so T cells. Study-wide findings and caveats: Presence/absence analyses took donor sequencing depth as roughly uniform. In a later analysis, at a false discovery rate of 0.05, about 17,000 TCR beta sequences matched HLA alleles.

Amplification used 60 Vbeta primers and 13 Jbeta primers. Repertoires were generated with immunoSEQ multiplex PCR, while TCRdb's copy carries only in-frame clones and drops some. The data show tens of thousands of clones, roughly 90% seen once. In regard to this clone: Its antigen is as yet unknown.

The CDR3 loop spans 12 amino acids. Trimming took off 4 bases at V and 7 bases at J, with 14 bases between the two ends. CDR1 is SQVTM and CDR2 is ANQGSEA in the germline V gene. Sequenced: PBMCs. The genes are TRBV29-1 and TRBJ2-7; no definite D call. The TCR sequence derives from a woman under 30 in good health and CMV-seronegative. In DNA form, the CDR3 reads TGCAGCGTTGTAGTGCCCCCGGGTGAGCAGTACTTC. Protein product: CSVVVPPGEQYF.